The sample holds a few counts of the clone carrying this T cell receptor beta chain. Its antigen remains unknown. The data originate from a study of response to subunit inactivated influenza vaccine. Using its own MiXCR run on the RT-PCR reads, TCRdb lists one record per CDR3 protein. The sample includes under 950,000 distinct CDR3 sequences, 21% seen only once; the top ten take 10%. CDR3 length equals 13 residues. With 7 bases removed from V and 4 bases from J, the gap between germline ends came to 13 bases. Germline V gives CDR1 ENHRY, CDR2 SYGVKD. Study findings and constraints: The study's authors posited that every seasonal influenza vaccination enlists few new T cells.

The clonotype was recovered from a man between 50 and 59 years old who received an inactivated influenza vaccine. The sample here was PBMCs from blood, taken 4 to 6 days after vaccination. V gene TRBV10-3 combines with J gene TRBJ1-1; D is undetermined. The CDR3 region is CAIKAGGSTEAFF. The CDR3 region has the DNA TGTGCCATCAAGGCGGGTGGGAGCACTGAAGCTTTCTTT.